Following are 3 T cell receptor beta chains from one sample sequenced in a study of blood T cell repertoires in COVID-19. Assay: immunoSEQ multiplex PCR; the TCRdb copy retains only in-frame clones and omits some. The sample yields approximately 200,000 clones, 84% seen once. The source material was peripheral blood. The origin of the receptors is a woman older than 75 with COVID-19, enrolled during active disease.

The chain combines TRBV21-1 with TRBJ2-7; TRBD1, as called in the table, went unchecked against the DNA. TRBV21-1 is a listed pseudogene. The CDR3 spans 16 residues. The CDR3 protein is CASVQADRRSSYEQYV. CDR3 nucleotide sequence: TGTGCCAGCGTCCAAGCGGACAGGCGCAGCTCCTACGAGCAGTACGTC.

The gene calls are TRBV6-5 and TRBJ1-1, with 7 bases fitting TRBD1. The CDR3 extends over 14 amino acids. CDR1 is MNHEY and CDR2 is SVGAGI in the germline V gene. V lost 7 bases, J lost 5 bases, and 10 bases stayed unmatched. The DNA for the CDR3 is TGTGCCAGCAACAAACAGGGGCGGGTAACTGAAGCTTTCTTT. It is translated as CASNKQGRVTEAFF.

This clone is deemed medium-sized. The V call is TRBV15, the J call TRBJ2-5; D may be TRBD2 (6 bases). Trimming removed 2 bases from V and 5 bases from J, with 9 bases in between. Germline CDR1 is LNHNV and CDR2 is YYDKDF (reference sequence). This CDR3 has 13 residues. Here the CDR3 DNA reads TGTGCCACCAGCAGACTCGCGGGGGAGACCCAGTACTTC. Amino acid sequence: CATSRLAGETQYF.